The text below deals with one T cell receptor (beta chain). Its antigen is not known. This entry belongs to a study of cytotoxic CD8 clonotypes in ibrutinib-treated CLL. Findings and caveats of the study: Clonality went up at the time of ibrutinib response, stayed stable in sustained remission, and later dropped back toward its baseline level at progression. Baseline clonality, above age-matched healthy donor levels, tracked circulating CD8+ T-cell counts.

Sequenced by immunoSEQ multiplex PCR; TCRdb stores in-frame clones only, minus some. The repertoire consists of about 140,000 clones, with approximately 75% occurring once and the leading ten covering less than 30%. This clonotype originated in a human donor with chronic lymphocytic leukemia. The sample consisted of PBMCs, taken after 12 months of ibrutinib treatment.

This CDR3 is CASSDPGGGPSVYGYTF. As DNA, the CDR3 is TGTGCCAGCAGTGATCCCGGAGGGGGGCCGAGTGTCTATGGCTACACCTTC. The rearrangement links TRBV6-1 to TRBJ1-2, with a weak D call TRBD1 (6 bases). The CDR3 covers 17 residues. V lost 3 bases and J lost 4, with 21 bases in between. From germline, CDR1 is MNHNS and CDR2 SASEGT.